This record concerns one TCR beta chain sequence. Its antigen remains unknown. The CDR3 is 12 amino acids. Per the germline V gene, CDR1 is SEHNR and CDR2 is FQNEAQ (reference sequence). V shed 5 bases and J shed 11 bases, with 12 bases lying between them. This sample was taken from a study of graft-versus-host responses after intestinal transplantation. Study information: All recipients were transplanted with multivisceral, liver-intestinal, or isolated intestinal grafts. General study findings and limits: There was an association between peak levels of circulating GvH clones and early post-transplant HvG declines. The authors found GvH clones in recipient marrow, some appearing first in ileum or blood. Allografts carried high graft-versus-host to host-versus-graft clonal ratios in patients having graft-donor T cell macrochimerism.

Generated by immunoSEQ multiplex PCR, the TCRdb table keeps only in-frame clones and is missing some. The table records about 94,000 clones, about 91% of them present only once. The specimen was unstimulated CD8+ T cells sorted from spleen or lymph node cells, collected before intestinal transplant. This sequence was found in a human donor who received an intestinal transplant. The chain combines TRBV7-9 with TRBJ1-4; D remains unclear. For the CDR3, the DNA is TGTGCCAGCAGCCAGGACTTGGGGAAACTGTTTTTT. This translates into CASSQDLGKLFF.